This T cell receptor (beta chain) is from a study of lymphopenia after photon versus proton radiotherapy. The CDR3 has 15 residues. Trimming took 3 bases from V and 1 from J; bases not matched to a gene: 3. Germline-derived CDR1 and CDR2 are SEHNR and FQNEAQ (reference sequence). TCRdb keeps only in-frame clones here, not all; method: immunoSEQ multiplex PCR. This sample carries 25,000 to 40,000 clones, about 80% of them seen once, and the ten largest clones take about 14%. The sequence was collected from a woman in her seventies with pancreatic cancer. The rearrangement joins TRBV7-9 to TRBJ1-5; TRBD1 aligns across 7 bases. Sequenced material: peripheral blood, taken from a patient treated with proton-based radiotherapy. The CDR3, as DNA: TGTGCCAGCAGCTTGGGACAGACAAGCAATCAGCCCCAGCATTTT. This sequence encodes CASSLGQTSNQPQHF.